This TCR beta chain was sequenced during a study of T cell responses to AZD1222 COVID-19 vaccine. General study results and limits: Sampling captured repertoires only after the peak T cell response.

Concerning this clone itself: The antigen is unknown.

TCRdb's table, derived via immunoSEQ multiplex PCR, lists solely in-frame clones and lacks some. The table has more than 130,000 clones, 90% seen once. The germline V gene has CDR1 MNHEY and CDR2 SMNVEV (reference sequence). The V gene end was trimmed by 5 bases and the J gene end by 4 bases; junction bases not matched to a gene: 8. The length of the CDR3 is 15 residues. This clonotype originated in an adult in good health. V and J are TRBV27 and TRBJ1-1; 9 bases are a match to TRBD1. The sequencing here drew on peripheral blood, taken on day 0 of AZD1222 vaccination. The CDR3 here is CASSLQGALGTEAFF. DNA of the CDR3: TGTGCCAGCAGTCTACAGGGGGCGCTGGGCACTGAAGCTTTCTTT.